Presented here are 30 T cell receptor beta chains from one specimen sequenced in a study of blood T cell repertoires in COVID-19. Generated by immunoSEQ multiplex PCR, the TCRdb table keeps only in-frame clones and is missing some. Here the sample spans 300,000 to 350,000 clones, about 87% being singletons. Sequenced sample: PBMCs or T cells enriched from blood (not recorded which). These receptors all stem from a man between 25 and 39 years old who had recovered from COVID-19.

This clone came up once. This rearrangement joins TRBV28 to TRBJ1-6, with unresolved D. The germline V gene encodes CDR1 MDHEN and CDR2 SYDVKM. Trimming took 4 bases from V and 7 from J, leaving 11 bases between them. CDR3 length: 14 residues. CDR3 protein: CASSSPAGNSPLHF. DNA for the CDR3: TGTGCCAGCAGTTCTCCCGCAGGAAATTCACCCCTCCACTTT. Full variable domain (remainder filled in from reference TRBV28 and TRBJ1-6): DVKVTQSSRYLVKRTGEKVFLECVQDMDHENMFWYRQDPGLGLRLIYFSYDVKMKEKGDIPEGYSVSREKKERFSLILESASTNQTSMYLCASSSPAGNSPLHFGNGTRLTVT.

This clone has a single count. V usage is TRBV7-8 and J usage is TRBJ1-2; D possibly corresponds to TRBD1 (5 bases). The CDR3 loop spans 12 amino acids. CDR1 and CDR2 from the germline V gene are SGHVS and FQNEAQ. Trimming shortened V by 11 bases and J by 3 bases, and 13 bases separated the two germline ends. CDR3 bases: TGTGCCGGAGGGCAGGGCGACTATGGCTACACCTTC. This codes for CAGGQGDYGYTF.

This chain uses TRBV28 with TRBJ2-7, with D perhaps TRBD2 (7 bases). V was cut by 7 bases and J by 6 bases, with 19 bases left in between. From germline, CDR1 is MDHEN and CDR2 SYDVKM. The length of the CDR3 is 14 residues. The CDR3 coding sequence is TGTGCCAGCAATAATCTCGGCGGGGGCCTCGAGCAGTACTTC. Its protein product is CASNNLGGGLEQYF.

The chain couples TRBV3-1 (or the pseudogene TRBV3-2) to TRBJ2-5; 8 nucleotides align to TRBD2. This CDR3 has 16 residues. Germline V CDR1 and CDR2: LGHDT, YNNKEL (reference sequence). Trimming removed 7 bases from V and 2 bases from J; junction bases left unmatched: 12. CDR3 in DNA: TGTGCCAGCACCTCGGGGGGGTTCCTGAGGCAAGAGACCCAGTACTTC. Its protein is CASTSGGFLRQETQYF.

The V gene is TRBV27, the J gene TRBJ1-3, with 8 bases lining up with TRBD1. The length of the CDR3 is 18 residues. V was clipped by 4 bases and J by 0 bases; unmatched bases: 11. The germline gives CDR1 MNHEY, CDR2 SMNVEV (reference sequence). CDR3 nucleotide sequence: TGTGCCAGCAGTTCCGGGACAGGTGGGACGAGCTCTGGAAACACCATATATTTT. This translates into CASSSGTGGTSSGNTIYF.

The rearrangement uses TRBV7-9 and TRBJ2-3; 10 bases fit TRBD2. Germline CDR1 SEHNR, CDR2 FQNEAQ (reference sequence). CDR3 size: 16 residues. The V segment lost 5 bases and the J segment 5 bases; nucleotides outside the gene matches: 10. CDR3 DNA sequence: TGTGCCAGCAGCCCAACCAGCGGGGGGGCCGGAGATACGCAGTATTTT. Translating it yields CASSPTSGGAGDTQYF.

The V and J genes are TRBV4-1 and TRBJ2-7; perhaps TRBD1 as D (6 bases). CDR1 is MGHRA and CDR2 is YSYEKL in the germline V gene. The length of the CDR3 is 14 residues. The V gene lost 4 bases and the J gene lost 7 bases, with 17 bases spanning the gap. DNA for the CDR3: TGCGCCAGCAGCCGAGGACAGCGTCAAGAGGAGCAGTACTTC. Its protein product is CASSRGQRQEEQYF.

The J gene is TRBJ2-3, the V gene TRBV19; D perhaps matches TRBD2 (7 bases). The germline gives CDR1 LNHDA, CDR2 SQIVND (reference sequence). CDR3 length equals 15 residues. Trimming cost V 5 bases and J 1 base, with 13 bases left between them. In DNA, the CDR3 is TGTGCCAGTAGTGTAACAGGGAGGGGCACAGATACGCAGTATTTT. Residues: CASSVTGRGTDTQYF.

The CDR3 DNA reads as TGCGCCAGCAGACCTAGCGGGGTGGGGTACACCGGGGAGCTGTTTTTT. This encodes CASRPSGVGYTGELFF. This chain joins TRBV5-1 and TRBJ2-2, with 9 bases identical to TRBD2. Germline-derived CDR1 and CDR2 are SGHRS and YFSETQ. The trim removed 5 bases at V and 3 bases at J, leaving 8 bases unmatched. This CDR3 spans 16 amino acids.

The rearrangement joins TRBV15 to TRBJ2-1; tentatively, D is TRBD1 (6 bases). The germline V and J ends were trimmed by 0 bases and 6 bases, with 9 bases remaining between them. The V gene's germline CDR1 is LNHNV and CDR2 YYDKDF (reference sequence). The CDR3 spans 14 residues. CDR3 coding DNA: TGTGCCACCAGCAGAGACGAGACAGGCAATGAGCAGTTCTTC. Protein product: CATSRDETGNEQFF.

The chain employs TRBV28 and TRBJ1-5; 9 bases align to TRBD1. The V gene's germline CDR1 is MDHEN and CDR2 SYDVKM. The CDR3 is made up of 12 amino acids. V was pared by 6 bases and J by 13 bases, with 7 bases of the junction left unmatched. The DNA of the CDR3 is TGTGCCAGCAGCTGGGACAGGGAGGGTCAGCATTTT. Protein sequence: CASSWDREGQHF.

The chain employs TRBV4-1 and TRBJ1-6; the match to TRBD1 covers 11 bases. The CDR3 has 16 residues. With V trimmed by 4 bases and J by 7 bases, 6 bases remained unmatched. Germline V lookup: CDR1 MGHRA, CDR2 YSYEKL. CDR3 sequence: CASSPGQGARNSPLHF. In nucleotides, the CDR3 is TGCGCCAGCAGCCCCGGACAGGGGGCGCGGAATTCACCCCTCCACTTT.

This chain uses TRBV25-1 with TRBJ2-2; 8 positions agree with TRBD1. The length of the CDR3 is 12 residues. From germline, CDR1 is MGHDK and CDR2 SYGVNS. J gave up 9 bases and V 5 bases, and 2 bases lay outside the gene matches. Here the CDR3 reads CASSRQGRELFF. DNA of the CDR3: TGTGCCAGCAGTAGACAGGGGAGGGAGCTGTTTTTT. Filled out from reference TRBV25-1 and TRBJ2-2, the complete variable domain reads EADIYQTPRYLVIGTGKKITLECSQTMGHDKMYWYQQDPGMELHLIHYSYGVNSTEKGDLSSESTVSRIRTEHFPLTLESARPSHTSQYLCASSRQGRELFFGEGSRLTVL.

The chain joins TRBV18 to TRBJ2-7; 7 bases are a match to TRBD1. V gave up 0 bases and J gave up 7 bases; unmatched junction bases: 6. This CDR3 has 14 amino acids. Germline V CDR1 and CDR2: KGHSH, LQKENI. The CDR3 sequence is CASSPPVGGGEQYF. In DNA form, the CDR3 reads TGTGCCAGCTCACCACCGGTAGGGGGCGGGGAGCAGTACTTC.

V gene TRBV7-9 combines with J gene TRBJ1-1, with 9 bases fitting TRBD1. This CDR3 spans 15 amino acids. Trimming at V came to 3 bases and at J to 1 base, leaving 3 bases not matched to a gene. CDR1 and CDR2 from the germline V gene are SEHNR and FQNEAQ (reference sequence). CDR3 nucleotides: TGTGCCAGCAGCTTTGACAGGGGGAAGAACACTGAAGCTTTCTTT. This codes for CASSFDRGKNTEAFF.

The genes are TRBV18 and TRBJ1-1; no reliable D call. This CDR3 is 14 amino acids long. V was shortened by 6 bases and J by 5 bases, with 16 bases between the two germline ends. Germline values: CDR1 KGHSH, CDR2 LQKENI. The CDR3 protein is CASSLGQRWTEAFF. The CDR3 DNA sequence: TGTGCCAGCTCTCTAGGCCAACGGTGGACTGAAGCTTTCTTT.

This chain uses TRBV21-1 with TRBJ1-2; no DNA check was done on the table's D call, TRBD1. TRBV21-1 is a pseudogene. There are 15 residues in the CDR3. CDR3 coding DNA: TGTGCCAGCAGCCGTCCCGACAGGCCAATTAAGGGCTACACCTTC. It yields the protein CASSRPDRPIKGYTF.

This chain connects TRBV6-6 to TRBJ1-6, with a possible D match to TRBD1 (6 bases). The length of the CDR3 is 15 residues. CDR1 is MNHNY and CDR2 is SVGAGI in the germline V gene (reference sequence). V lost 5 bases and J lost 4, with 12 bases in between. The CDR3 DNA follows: TGTGCCAGCAGTACACGGGACAAGTATAATTCACCCCTCCACTTT. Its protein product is CASSTRDKYNSPLHF.

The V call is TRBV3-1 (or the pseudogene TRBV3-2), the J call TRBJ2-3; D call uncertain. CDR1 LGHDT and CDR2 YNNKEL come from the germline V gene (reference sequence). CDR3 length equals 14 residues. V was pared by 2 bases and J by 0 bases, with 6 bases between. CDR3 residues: CASSQHPSTDTQYF. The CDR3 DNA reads TGTGCCAGCAGCCAACATCCCAGCACAGATACGCAGTATTTT.

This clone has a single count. The CDR3 sequence: CASRGQGALDYEQYF. CDR3 nucleotide sequence: TGTGCCAGTCGGGGACAGGGGGCGCTGGACTACGAGCAGTACTTC. The chain has TRBV6-5 and TRBJ2-7; 12 nucleotides match TRBD1. The CDR3 has 15 residues. Germline CDR1 reads MNHEY; CDR2 reads SVGAGI. J gave up 3 bases and V 9 bases, and 9 bases lay outside the gene matches.

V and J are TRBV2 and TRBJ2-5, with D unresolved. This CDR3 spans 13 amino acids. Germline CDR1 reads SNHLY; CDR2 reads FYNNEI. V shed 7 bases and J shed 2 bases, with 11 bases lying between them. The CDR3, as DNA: TGTGCCAGCAAATCCAGGTTACAAGAGACCCAGTACTTC. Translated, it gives CASKSRLQETQYF. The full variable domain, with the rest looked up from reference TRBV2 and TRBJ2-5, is EPEVTQTPSHQVTQMGQEVILRCVPISNHLYFYWYRQILGQKVEFLVSFYNNEISEKSEIFDDQFSVERPDGSNFTLKIRSTKLEDSAMYFCASKSRLQETQYFGPGTRLLVL.

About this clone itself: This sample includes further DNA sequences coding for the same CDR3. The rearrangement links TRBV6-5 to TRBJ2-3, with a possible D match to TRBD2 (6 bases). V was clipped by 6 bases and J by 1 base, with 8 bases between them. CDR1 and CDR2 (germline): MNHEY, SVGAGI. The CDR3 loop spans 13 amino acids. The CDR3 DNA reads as TGTGCCAGCAGGCGGGGAGGCACAGATACGCAGTATTTT. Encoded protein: CASRRGGTDTQYF.

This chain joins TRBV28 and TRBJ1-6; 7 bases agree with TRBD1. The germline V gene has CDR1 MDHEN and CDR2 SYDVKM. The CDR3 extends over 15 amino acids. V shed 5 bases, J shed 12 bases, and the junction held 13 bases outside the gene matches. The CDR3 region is CASSPRQGYGGPLHF. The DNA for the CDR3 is TGTGCCAGCAGTCCGCGACAGGGCTATGGGGGACCCCTCCACTTT.

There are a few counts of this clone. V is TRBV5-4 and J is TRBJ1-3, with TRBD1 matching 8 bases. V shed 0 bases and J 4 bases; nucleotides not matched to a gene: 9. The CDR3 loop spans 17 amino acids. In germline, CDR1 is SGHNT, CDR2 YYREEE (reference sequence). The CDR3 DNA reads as TGTGCCAGCAGCTTGGGGATTCAGGGGGCGTCGGGAAACACCATATATTTT. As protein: CASSLGIQGASGNTIYF.

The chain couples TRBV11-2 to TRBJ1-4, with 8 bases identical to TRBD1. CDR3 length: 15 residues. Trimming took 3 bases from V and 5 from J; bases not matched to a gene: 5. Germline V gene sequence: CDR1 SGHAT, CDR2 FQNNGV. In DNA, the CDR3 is TGTGCCAGCAGCTTGGCGGACAGGGTGAATGAAAAACTGTTTTTT. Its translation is CASSLADRVNEKLFF.

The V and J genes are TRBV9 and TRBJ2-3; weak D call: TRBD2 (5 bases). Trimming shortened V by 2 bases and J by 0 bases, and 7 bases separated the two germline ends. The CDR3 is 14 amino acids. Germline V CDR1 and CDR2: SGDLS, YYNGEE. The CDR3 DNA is TGTGCCAGCAGCGTGGGGAGTAGCACAGATACGCAGTATTTT. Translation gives CASSVGSSTDTQYF.

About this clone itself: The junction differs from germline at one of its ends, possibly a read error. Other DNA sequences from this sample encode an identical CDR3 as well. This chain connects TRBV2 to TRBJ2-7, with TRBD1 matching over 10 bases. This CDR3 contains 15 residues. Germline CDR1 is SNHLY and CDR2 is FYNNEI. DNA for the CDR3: TGTGCCAGCAGGGAAGGGACAGGGGCCTCCTACGAGCAGTACTTC. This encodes CASREGTGASYEQYF.

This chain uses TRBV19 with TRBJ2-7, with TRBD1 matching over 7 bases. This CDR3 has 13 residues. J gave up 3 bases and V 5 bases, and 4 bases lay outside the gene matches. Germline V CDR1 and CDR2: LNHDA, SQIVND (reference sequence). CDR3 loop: CASSLGQNYEQYF. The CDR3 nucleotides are TGTGCCAGTAGTTTGGGACAGAACTACGAGCAGTACTTC.

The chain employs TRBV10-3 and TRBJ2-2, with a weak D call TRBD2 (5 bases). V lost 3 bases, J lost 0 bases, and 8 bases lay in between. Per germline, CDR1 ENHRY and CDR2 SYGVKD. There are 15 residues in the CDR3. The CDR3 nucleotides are TGTGCCATCAGTGATTGGGAGACGAACACCGGGGAGCTGTTTTTT. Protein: CAISDWETNTGELFF.

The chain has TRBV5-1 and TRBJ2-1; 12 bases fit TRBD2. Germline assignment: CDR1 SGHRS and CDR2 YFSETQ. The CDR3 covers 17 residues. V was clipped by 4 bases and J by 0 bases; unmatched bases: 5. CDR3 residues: CASSGGTSGHSYNEQFF. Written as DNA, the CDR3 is TGCGCCAGCAGCGGGGGGACTAGCGGGCACTCCTACAATGAGCAGTTCTTC.